This T cell receptor beta chain was recorded in a study of type 1 regulatory T cells. Across the study: T-allo10 is a Tr1-enriched, alloantigen-specific CD4 T cell product made in vitro.

TCRdb reprocessed the reads via MiXCR and lists one record per CDR3 protein. This table has around 88,000 distinct CDR3 sequences, around 30% appearing once. The sample consisted of CD4+ T cells, either the whole sample or a sorted fraction (not recorded which). This TCR was recovered from a human donor in good health.

In nucleotides, the CDR3 is TGTGCCAGCAGCTTAGCGGCGGCCGTTTCGTACAATGAGCAGTTCTTC. Its translation is CASSLAAAVSYNEQFF. This chain links TRBV7-2 with TRBJ2-1; no clear D gene. Per germline, CDR1 SGHTA and CDR2 FQGNSA. V lost 0 bases to trimming and J lost 4 bases, with 13 bases between them. The CDR3 has 16 residues.